The 26 T cell receptor beta chains listed next were all sequenced from one sample in a study. Using its own MiXCR run on the 5' RACE reads, TCRdb lists one record per CDR3 protein. The table records 7,100 or so distinct CDR3 sequences, approximately 70% of them present only once. Tregs were sorted as CD4+CD25+CD127-/low cells. The sample consisted of tumor-infiltrating Tregs sorted from the breast tumor. These receptor sequences come from a female donor with breast cancer.

The chain joins TRBV4-1 to TRBJ1-5, with D perhaps matching TRBD1 (5 bases). The CDR3 runs 16 residues. Germline CDR1 MGHRA, CDR2 YSYEKL. Trimming shortened V by 6 bases and J by 2 bases, and 17 bases separated the two germline ends. The CDR3 nucleotides are TGCGCCAGCAGTCTATTCCGGGGCCCCGGCAATCAGCCCCAGCATTTT. The encoded protein is CASSLFRGPGNQPQHF.

This chain uses TRBV2 with TRBJ1-2, with D maybe TRBD1 (5 bases). Looked up from germline, CDR1 is SNHLY and CDR2 is FYNNEI. The CDR3 totals 13 residues. With 7 bases removed from V and 7 bases from J, the gap between germline ends came to 16 bases. DNA for the CDR3: TGTGCCAGCACCCGGGGAGGGGAGGGTGGCTACACCTTC. It specifies CASTRGGEGGYTF.

The rearrangement joins TRBV20-1 to TRBJ1-5; D might be TRBD1 (6 bases). Germline V CDR1 and CDR2: DFQATT, SNEGSKA (reference sequence). The CDR3 contains 16 residues. V gave up 3 bases and J gave up 0 bases, with 15 bases separating them. The CDR3 bases are TGCAGTGCTAGTGGGGGCCGGACGGATAGCAATCAGCCCCAGCATTTT. It is translated as CSASGGRTDSNQPQHF.

The V gene is TRBV3-1, the J gene TRBJ1-4; D not resolved. Germline loops: CDR1 LGHDT, CDR2 YNNKEL (reference sequence). The CDR3 consists of 11 residues. Trimming removed 0 bases from V and 11 bases from J, with 4 bases in between. In nucleotides, the CDR3 is TGTGCCAGCAGCCAAGATAAGAAACTGTTTTTT. Translating it yields CASSQDKKLFF.

This clonotype was recorded once. J is TRBJ2-1 and V is TRBV5-1; 8 nucleotides align to TRBD1. Trimming took 1 base from V and 6 from J; bases not matched to a gene: 3. The CDR3 is 14 residues long. The germline CDR1 and CDR2 sequences are SGHRS and YFSETQ. This CDR3 reads CASSLTQGGNEQFF. In DNA form, the CDR3 reads TGCGCCAGCAGCTTGACACAGGGGGGCAATGAGCAGTTCTTC.

The chain carries TRBV12-3 or TRBV12-4 and TRBJ1-5; TRBD1 agrees at 7 bases. V shed 5 bases, J shed 3 bases, and the junction held 10 bases outside the gene matches. This CDR3 has 16 amino acids. The CDR3 coding sequence is TGTGCCAGCAGTGTGGCCGGGACAGCTAACAATCAGCCCCAGCATTTT. Translating gives CASSVAGTANNQPQHF.

The J gene is TRBJ2-7, the V gene TRBV28, with 15 bases aligning to TRBD2. The CDR3 has 17 residues. V trimming: 5 bases; J trimming: 5 bases; junction bases outside the gene matches: 10. Germline assignment: CDR1 MDHEN and CDR2 SYDVKM. The CDR3 protein is CASSGGGLAGGVNEQYF. CDR3 nucleotides: TGTGCCAGCAGTGGGGGGGGACTAGCGGGAGGCGTAAACGAGCAGTACTTC.

With regard to this clonotype: A junction end diverges from the germline sequence, so it may reflect a read error. The chain employs TRBV6-5 and TRBJ2-1; the D gene is possibly TRBD1 (6 bases). This CDR3 contains 15 residues. Germline-derived CDR1 and CDR2 are MNHEY and SVGAGI. The CDR3 nucleotides read TGTGCCGGCAGTAGGGATCAACAGGGTGGGAATGAGCAGTTCTTC. It translates to CAGSRDQQGGNEQFF.

The sample holds a few counts of this clonotype. The genes are TRBV6-5 and TRBJ2-5, with TRBD2 matching 14 bases. Per germline, CDR1 MNHEY and CDR2 SVGAGI. V shed 6 bases and J 1 base; nucleotides not matched to a gene: 1. The CDR3 is made up of 15 amino acids. CDR3 region: CASRGTSGGQETQYF. The CDR3 nucleotides read TGTGCCAGCAGGGGGACTAGCGGGGGCCAAGAGACCCAGTACTTC.

This rearrangement joins TRBV7-2 to TRBJ1-1; the D is unclear. The germline CDR1 and CDR2 sequences are SGHTA and FQGNSA. Trimming removed 1 base from V and 6 bases from J, with 9 bases in between. The length of the CDR3 is 13 residues. CDR3 sequence (DNA): TGTGCCAGCAGCTTAGAGGGTGGGGCTGAAGCTTTCTTT. Its protein product is CASSLEGGAEAFF.

The V gene is TRBV27, the J gene TRBJ2-7, with 10 bases aligning to TRBD1. The germline CDR1 and CDR2 sequences are MNHEY and SMNVEV (reference sequence). The V gene end was trimmed by 10 bases and the J gene end by 7 bases; junction bases not matched to a gene: 7. The length of the CDR3 is 12 residues. In nucleotides, the CDR3 is TGTGCCACCATAGACAGGGGGCTGGAGCAGTACTTC. Residues: CATIDRGLEQYF.

This chain connects TRBV10-1 to TRBJ1-6, with D unclear. The V gene lost 8 bases and the J gene lost 5 bases, with 7 bases spanning the gap. Germline V gene lookup returns CDR1 WNHNN and CDR2 SYGVQD (reference sequence). The CDR3 length is 12 residues. In DNA, the CDR3 is TGCGCCAGCGGAATAAATAATTCACCCCTCCACTTT. Protein product: CASGINNSPLHF.

The chain couples TRBV6-5 to TRBJ2-7; weak D call: TRBD1 (6 bases). This CDR3 has 13 amino acids. Trimming shortened V by 7 bases and J by 5 bases, and 15 bases separated the two germline ends. The germline V gene has CDR1 MNHEY and CDR2 SVGAGI. The CDR3 region is CASTSQGVNEQYF. The CDR3 nucleotides are TGTGCCAGCACCTCACAGGGAGTGAACGAGCAGTACTTC.

On this clonotype: A junction end diverges from the germline sequence, so it may reflect a read error. The V gene is TRBV6-4, the J gene TRBJ2-3; D possibly corresponds to TRBD1 (6 bases). CDR1 and CDR2 from the germline V gene are MRHNA and SNTAGT. The CDR3 contains 15 residues. The CDR3 spells CATPQCRGSTDTQDF. The CDR3 region has the DNA TGTGCTACCCCTCAATGCAGGGGTAGCACAGATACGCAGGATTTT.

The rearrangement uses TRBV20-1 and TRBJ2-1; TRBD2 matches at 10 bases. The germline V gene encodes CDR1 DFQATT and CDR2 SNEGSKA (reference sequence). The CDR3 consists of 14 residues. V gave up 4 bases and J gave up 14 bases; unmatched junction bases: 14. CDR3 in DNA: TGCAGTGCTAATCCCTCCGGGACTAGCGATAAGGAGTTCTTC. Translation: CSANPSGTSDKEFF.

A few counts support this clonotype. This chain connects TRBV4-2 to TRBJ2-5; TRBD2 agrees at 7 bases. Germline trimming cut 0 bases from V and 5 bases from J; bases unmatched to any gene: 15. The CDR3 length is 18 residues. CDR1 is LGHNA, CDR2 YNFKEQ, per germline. The CDR3 reads CASSQEARTRGGRETQYF. CDR3 nucleotides: TGTGCCAGCAGCCAAGAGGCCCGGACTAGGGGAGGTAGGGAGACCCAGTACTTC.

Only a few counts were recorded for this clonotype. The J gene is TRBJ1-5, the V gene TRBV20-1, with TRBD1 as a possible D gene (5 bases). The germline V gene encodes CDR1 DFQATT and CDR2 SNEGSKA (reference sequence). The CDR3 sequence is 13 residues long. Trimming took off 3 bases at V and 6 bases at J, with 12 bases between the two ends. The CDR3: CSASPQAGQPQHF. CDR3 coding DNA: TGCAGTGCTAGCCCACAGGCTGGTCAGCCCCAGCATTTT.

This sequence joins TRBV20-1 and TRBJ1-1; TRBD1 matches at 11 bases. The germline V gene has CDR1 DFQATT and CDR2 SNEGSKA (reference sequence). V lost 3 bases and J lost 11; bases outside the gene matches: 11. This CDR3 is 14 amino acids long. CDR3 residues: CSARWDRGYGGAFF. CDR3 DNA sequence: TGCAGTGCTAGGTGGGACAGGGGGTATGGAGGGGCTTTCTTT.

V gene TRBV7-8 combines with J gene TRBJ2-3; D might be TRBD1 (6 bases). Trimming pared 2 bases from V and 2 bases from J, leaving 11 bases between. Germline loops: CDR1 SGHVS, CDR2 FQNEAQ. This CDR3 spans 15 amino acids. CDR3 amino acids: CASSLQTGYTDTQYF. CDR3 in DNA: TGTGCCAGCAGCTTACAGACAGGTTACACAGATACGCAGTATTTT.

V usage is TRBV11-2 and J usage is TRBJ1-5; D might be TRBD1 (5 bases). Germline V gene data show CDR1 as SGHAT and CDR2 as FQNNGV. V was pared by 5 bases and J by 4 bases, with 15 bases between. The length of the CDR3 is 15 residues. CDR3 bases: TGTGCCAGCAGCGCCCGCTCGGGGGAAAATCAGCCCCAGCATTTT. This translates into CASSARSGENQPQHF. Full variable domain (outside the CDR3, taken from reference TRBV11-2 and TRBJ1-5): EAGVAQSPRYKIIEKRQSVAFWCNPISGHATLYWYQQILGQGPKLLIQFQNNGVVDDSQLPKDRFSAERLKGVDSTLKIQPAKLEDSAVYLCASSARSGENQPQHFGDGTRLSIL.

This clonotype has just a few counts. This chain links TRBV9 with TRBJ2-2; D gene ambiguous. Per the germline V gene, CDR1 is SGDLS and CDR2 is YYNGEE. V dropped 6 bases and J dropped 8 bases, with 14 bases sitting between them. The CDR3 is 13 amino acids. CDR3 sequence reads: CASTVVLGGELFF. The DNA for the CDR3 is TGTGCCAGCACTGTCGTTCTCGGGGGGGAGCTGTTTTTT.

V gene TRBV3-1 combines with J gene TRBJ2-3; no definite D call. Germline CDR1 LGHDT, CDR2 YNNKEL (reference sequence). The V end was cut by 8 bases, the J end by 2 bases, with 11 bases between. The CDR3 has 13 amino acids. In DNA form, the CDR3 reads TGTGCCAGCTCAGTGAAGCCCACAGATACGCAGTATTTT. This translates into CASSVKPTDTQYF.

The genes are TRBV7-3 and TRBJ2-5; D not resolved. Trimming cost V 8 bases and J 1 base, with 11 bases left between them. In germline, CDR1 is SGHTA, CDR2 FQGTGA. The CDR3 totals 13 residues. The CDR3: CASARSSQETQYF. CDR3 nucleotide sequence: TGTGCCAGCGCTCGCTCGTCCCAAGAGACCCAGTACTTC.

A few counts support this clonotype. The chain links TRBV20-1 to TRBJ2-3; TRBD2 matches at 7 bases. The CDR3 covers 15 residues. Germline lookup yields CDR1 DFQATT and CDR2 SNEGSKA (reference sequence). V was clipped by 2 bases and J by 5 bases; unmatched bases: 10. The CDR3 loop is CSARFIVGRIDTQYF. The CDR3 bases are TGCAGTGCTAGATTTATCGTCGGGAGGATAGATACGCAGTATTTT.

DNA for the CDR3: TGTGCCAGCAGTCGGACCGGGAATGAGCAGTTCTTC. This encodes CASSRTGNEQFF. The V and J genes are TRBV5-6 and TRBJ2-1; D is undetermined. V was shortened by 5 bases and J by 7 bases, with 10 bases between the two germline ends. CDR1 and CDR2 from the germline V gene are SGHDT and YYEEEE. This CDR3 has 12 amino acids.

This clonotype was detected a few times. V is TRBV7-2 and J is TRBJ2-1, with D possibly TRBD1 on 5 matching bases. Germline CDR1 is SGHTA and CDR2 is FQGNSA. The CDR3 runs to 16 residues. The germline V and J ends were trimmed by 1 base and 6 bases, with 16 bases remaining between them. The CDR3 nucleotides are TGTGCCAGCAGCTTAGAGCCAGGGTGGCAAGGCAATGAGCAGTTCTTC. Its translation: CASSLEPGWQGNEQFF. Variable domain in full (rest from reference TRBV7-2 and TRBJ2-1): GAGVSQSPSNKVTEKGKDVELRCDPISGHTALYWYRQSLGQGLEFLIYFQGNSAPDKSGLPSDRFSAERTGGSVSTLTIQRTQQEDSAVYLCASSLEPGWQGNEQFFGPGTRLTVL.